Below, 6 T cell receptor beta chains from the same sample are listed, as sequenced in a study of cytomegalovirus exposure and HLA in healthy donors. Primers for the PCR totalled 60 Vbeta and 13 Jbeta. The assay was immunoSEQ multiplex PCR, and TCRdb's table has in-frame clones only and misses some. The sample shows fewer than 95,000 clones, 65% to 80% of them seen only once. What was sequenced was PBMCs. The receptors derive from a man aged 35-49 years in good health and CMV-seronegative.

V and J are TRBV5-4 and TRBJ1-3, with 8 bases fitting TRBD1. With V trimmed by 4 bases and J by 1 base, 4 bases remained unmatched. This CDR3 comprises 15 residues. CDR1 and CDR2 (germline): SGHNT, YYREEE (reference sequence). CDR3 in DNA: TGTGCCAGCAGCCGAACAGGGGGATCTGGAAACACCATATATTTT. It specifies CASSRTGGSGNTIYF.

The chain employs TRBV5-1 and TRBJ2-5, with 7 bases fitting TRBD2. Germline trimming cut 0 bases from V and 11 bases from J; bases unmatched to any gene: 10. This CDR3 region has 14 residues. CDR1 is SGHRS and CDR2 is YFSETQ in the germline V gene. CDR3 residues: CASSLGRARGEQYF. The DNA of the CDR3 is TGCGCCAGCAGCTTGGGGCGGGCCCGGGGGGAGCAGTACTTC.

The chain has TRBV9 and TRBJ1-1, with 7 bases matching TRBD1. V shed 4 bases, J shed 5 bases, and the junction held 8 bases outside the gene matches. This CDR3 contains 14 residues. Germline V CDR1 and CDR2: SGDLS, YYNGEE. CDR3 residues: CASSPTGTVTEAFF. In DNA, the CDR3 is TGTGCCAGCAGCCCTACCGGGACAGTTACTGAAGCTTTCTTT. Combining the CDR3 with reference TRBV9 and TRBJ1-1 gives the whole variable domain DSGVTQTPKHLITATGQRVTLRCSPRSGDLSVYWYQQSLDQGLQFLIQYYNGEERAKGNILERFSAQQFPDLHSELNLSSLELGDSALYFCASSPTGTVTEAFFGQGTRLTVV.

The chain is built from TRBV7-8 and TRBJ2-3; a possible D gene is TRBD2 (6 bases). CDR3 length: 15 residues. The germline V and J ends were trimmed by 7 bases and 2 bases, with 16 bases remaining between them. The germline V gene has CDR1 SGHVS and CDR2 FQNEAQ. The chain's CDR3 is CASTRPRGSTDTQYF. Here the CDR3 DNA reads TGTGCCAGCACCCGGCCCCGGGGGTCCACAGATACGCAGTATTTT.

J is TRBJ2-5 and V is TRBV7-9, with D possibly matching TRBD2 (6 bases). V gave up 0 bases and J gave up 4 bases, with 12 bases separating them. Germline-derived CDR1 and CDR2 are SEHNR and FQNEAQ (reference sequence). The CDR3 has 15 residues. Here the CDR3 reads CASSLAGAGGETQYF. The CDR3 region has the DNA TGTGCCAGCAGCTTAGCCGGGGCCGGGGGAGAGACCCAGTACTTC. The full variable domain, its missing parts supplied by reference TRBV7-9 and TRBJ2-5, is DTGVSQNPRHKITKRGQNVTFRCDPISEHNRLYWYRQTLGQGPEFLTYFQNEAQLEKSRLLSDRFSAERPKGSFSTLEIQRTEQGDSAMYLCASSLAGAGGETQYFGPGTRLLVL.

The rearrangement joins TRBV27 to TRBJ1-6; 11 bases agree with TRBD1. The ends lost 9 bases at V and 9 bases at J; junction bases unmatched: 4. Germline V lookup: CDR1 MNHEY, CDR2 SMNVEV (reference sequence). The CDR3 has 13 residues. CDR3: CASRGQGGSPLHF. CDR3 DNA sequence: TGTGCCAGTCGGGGACAGGGGGGTTCACCCCTCCACTTT.